The 10 T cell receptor beta chains reported below all come from one sample, sequenced in a study of T cells in Graves' hyperthyroidism and ophthalmopathy. RNA transcripts yielded amplified TCR beta CDR3 regions. First-round RT-PCR of the TCR CDR3 relied on the HTBI primer set. TCRdb independently ran MiXCR on the multiplex PCR reads; one entry per CDR3 protein. The sample holds 700,000 or so distinct CDR3 sequences; about 16% are singletons and the top ten take roughly 8%. The sample comprised blood. Source of these receptors: a man between 18 and 29 years old with Graves' hyperthyroidism.

This clonotype was observed a single time. The chain has TRBV11-3 and TRBJ1-1, with 7 bases matching TRBD1. CDR1 is SGHNT, CDR2 YENEEA, per germline. CDR3 length: 16 residues. Losses at the gene ends were 5 bases for V and 1 base for J; bases not matched to a gene: 10. CDR3: CASSHGKNRGNTEAFF. The CDR3 region has the DNA TGTGCCAGCAGCCACGGTAAAAACAGGGGGAACACTGAAGCTTTCTTT.

This clonotype has a handful of counts. The gene calls are TRBV28 and TRBJ1-1; D uncertain. Trimming took 3 bases from V and 0 from J, leaving 11 bases between them. This CDR3 is built from 15 residues. Germline V gives CDR1 MDHEN, CDR2 SYDVKM. The CDR3 sequence is CASSFFETMNTEAFF. CDR3 nucleotides: TGTGCCAGCAGTTTTTTCGAGACTATGAACACTGAAGCTTTCTTT.

This clonotype was observed at least ten times. The chain combines TRBV30 with TRBJ2-1, with 9 bases fitting TRBD2. This CDR3 spans 13 amino acids. The V gene end was trimmed by 4 bases and the J gene end by 7 bases; junction bases not matched to a gene: 5. The germline V gene has CDR1 GTSNPN and CDR2 SVGIG (reference sequence). CDR3 DNA sequence: TGTGCCTGGAAGGGACTAGCTCCTAATGAGCAGTTCTTC. It encodes CAWKGLAPNEQFF.

At least ten counts were recorded for this clonotype. The V gene is TRBV9, the J gene TRBJ1-1, with D uncertain. This CDR3 region has 15 residues. From germline, CDR1 is SGDLS and CDR2 YYNGEE. Trimming left V 0 bases short and J 1 base short, with 10 bases between. The CDR3 region has the DNA TGTGCCAGCAGCGTAGCTGGCCAGCAGAACACTGAAGCTTTCTTT. The encoded protein is CASSVAGQQNTEAFF. The full variable domain, rest sourced from reference TRBV9 and TRBJ1-1, is DSGVTQTPKHLITATGQRVTLRCSPRSGDLSVYWYQQSLDQGLQFLIQYYNGEERAKGNILERFSAQQFPDLHSELNLSSLELGDSALYFCASSVAGQQNTEAFFGQGTRLTVV.

The chain couples TRBV9 to TRBJ1-1; perhaps TRBD1 as D (5 bases). The V end was cut by 0 bases, the J end by 7 bases, with 10 bases between. The germline CDR1 and CDR2 sequences are SGDLS and YYNGEE. This CDR3 is 13 amino acids long. The CDR3 loop is CASSVGAGNEAFF. The CDR3 DNA reads TGTGCCAGCAGCGTAGGCGCAGGGAATGAAGCTTTCTTT. The full variable domain, completed using reference TRBV9 and TRBJ1-1, is DSGVTQTPKHLITATGQRVTLRCSPRSGDLSVYWYQQSLDQGLQFLIQYYNGEERAKGNILERFSAQQFPDLHSELNLSSLELGDSALYFCASSVGAGNEAFFGQGTRLTVV.

On this clonotype: At one boundary the junction diverges from the germline segment, which might be a read error. The chain links TRBV5-6 to TRBJ2-7, with TRBD1 matching 7 bases. This CDR3 has 12 residues. Germline values: CDR1 SGHDT, CDR2 YYEEEE. CDR3 loop: CASSQSGTEPYF. CDR3 nucleotide sequence: TGTGCCAGCAGCCAAAGTGGGACAGAGCCGTACTTC.

This clonotype showed up many times. CDR3 region: CASTGTGTGTYEQYF. The CDR3 region has the DNA TGTGCCAGCACCGGCACCGGGACAGGGACCTACGAGCAGTACTTC. The genes are TRBV2 and TRBJ2-7, with TRBD1 identical over 9 bases. The CDR3 sequence is 15 residues long. Per germline, CDR1 SNHLY and CDR2 FYNNEI. The V and J ends lost 7 bases and 2 bases, in that order; junction bases with no gene match: 9.

The chain uses TRBV13 and TRBJ1-5; D is ambiguous. V was clipped by 0 bases and J by 3 bases, with 6 bases between them. CDR1 is PRHDT, CDR2 FYEKMQ, per germline (reference sequence). The CDR3 consists of 14 residues. CDR3 DNA: TGTGCCAGCAGCTTAGGGGCAGTCAATCAGCCCCAGCATTTT. This codes for CASSLGAVNQPQHF.

The chain is built from TRBV7-9 and TRBJ2-3; TRBD2 is a possible D gene (6 bases). The CDR3 consists of 15 residues. Between the trimmed V and J ends, which lost 2 bases and 1 base, there was a span of 10 bases. CDR1 is SEHNR and CDR2 is FQNEAQ in the germline V gene (reference sequence). The CDR3 DNA is TGTGCCAGCAGCTTAAGACTAGGACGCACAGATACGCAGTATTTT. This translates into CASSLRLGRTDTQYF.

V and J are TRBV12-5 and TRBJ2-7; D is unclear. The CDR3 sequence is 13 residues long. V dropped 8 bases and J dropped 2 bases, with 13 bases sitting between them. Germline CDR1 is LGHNT and CDR2 is FRNRAP. DNA of the CDR3: TGTGCTAGTTCTCCTGACCAAACCTACGAGCAGTACTTC. Protein product: CASSPDQTYEQYF.